The 28 T cell receptor beta chains below come from one sample, sequenced in a study of shared clonotypes between healthy human individuals (dated by TCRdb to 2018 to 2021). The library came from the immunoSEQ multiplex PCR assay. Imported from immuneACCESS, the table was reduced by TCRdb to in-frame sequences with V and J called. These copies leave out some clones; in studies compared against another copy, an unresolved V gene accounts for under half, and the cause of the remainder is not known. Within this sample are just over 2,000,000 clones, with 90% to 95% of them counted one time only. The leading ten clones occupy 0.13% of the sample. Source material: naive CD4+ T cells sorted from blood. The meaning of the sample's cell subset or site label: CD45RA+ positively selected. The receptors shown here come from a man aged 18 to 35 in good health.

A note on this clone: Other DNA sequences in the sample encode the same CDR3. The chain couples TRBV7-2 to TRBJ1-5; 8 bases are shared with TRBD1. V was pared by 1 base and J by 1 base, with 0 bases of the junction left unmatched. Germline V lookup: CDR1 SGHTA, CDR2 FQGNSA. This CDR3 comprises 15 residues. The CDR3 loop is CASSLGQGSNQPQHF. The CDR3 DNA is TGTGCCAGCAGCTTAGGACAGGGGAGCAATCAGCCCCAGCATTTT. The variable domain in full, completed from reference TRBV7-2 and TRBJ1-5, reads GAGVSQSPSNKVTEKGKDVELRCDPISGHTALYWYRQSLGQGLEFLIYFQGNSAPDKSGLPSDRFSAERTGGSVSTLTIQRTQQEDSAVYLCASSLGQGSNQPQHFGDGTRLSIL.

J is TRBJ1-5 and V is TRBV19; D might be TRBD1 (5 bases). The CDR3 contains 15 residues. The V and J ends lost 3 bases and 7 bases respectively, with 16 bases between them. Germline CDR1 LNHDA, CDR2 SQIVND (reference sequence). CDR3 DNA: TGTGCCAGTAGTATGTTATTTGGGGGAGGGCAGCCCCAGCATTTT. Its protein product is CASSMLFGGGQPQHF.

The chain has TRBV2 and TRBJ2-1; no firm D call. The germline V gene encodes CDR1 SNHLY and CDR2 FYNNEI. The length of the CDR3 is 13 residues. The ends were cut back, 1 base at V and 10 bases at J, with 11 bases in the middle. CDR3 protein: CASSEVPVQEQFF. Here the CDR3 DNA reads TGTGCCAGCAGTGAAGTCCCGGTCCAGGAGCAGTTCTTC.

The table lists this clone with a count of one. This chain links TRBV11-2 with TRBJ2-7; D may be TRBD1 (5 bases). The V gene lost 4 bases and the J gene lost 0 bases, with 13 bases spanning the gap. The CDR3 runs 15 residues. Germline values: CDR1 SGHAT, CDR2 FQNNGV. This chain's CDR3 is CASSSNQGSSYEQYF. CDR3 nucleotides: TGTGCCAGCAGCTCTAATCAGGGTTCCTCCTACGAGCAGTACTTC.

This clone showed up just once. The V gene is TRBV4-1, the J gene TRBJ2-5; 10 nucleotides agree with TRBD2. Germline-derived CDR1 and CDR2 are MGHRA and YSYEKL. The CDR3 extends over 15 amino acids. V dropped 0 bases and J dropped 4; count of bases not matched to a gene: 2. The CDR3 bases are TGCGCCAGCAGCCAAGATCCTAGCGGGAGAGAGACCCAGTACTTC. Protein sequence: CASSQDPSGRETQYF.

This chain joins TRBV25-1 and TRBJ2-6; 7 bases line up with TRBD1. The CDR3 spans 17 residues. CDR1 and CDR2 (germline): MGHDK, SYGVNS. V gave up 6 bases and J gave up 4 bases; unmatched junction bases: 12. The CDR3 spells CASRREGGESGANVLTF. The CDR3 nucleotides are TGTGCCAGCAGAAGAGAAGGGGGCGAGTCAGGGGCCAACGTCCTGACTTTC. The whole variable domain, filled in from reference TRBV25-1 and TRBJ2-6, reads EADIYQTPRYLVIGTGKKITLECSQTMGHDKMYWYQQDPGMELHLIHYSYGVNSTEKGDLSSESTVSRIRTEHFPLTLESARPSHTSQYLCASRREGGESGANVLTFGAGSRLTVL.

This chain uses TRBV7-9 with TRBJ1-6, with unresolved D. V lost 1 base and J lost 0, with 13 bases in between. CDR3 length: 18 amino acids. The V gene's germline CDR1 is SEHNR and CDR2 FQNEAQ (reference sequence). This CDR3 is CASSLVVGYSSYNSPLHF. The CDR3 DNA follows: TGTGCCAGCAGCTTAGTAGTGGGATACAGCTCCTATAATTCACCCCTCCACTTT.

Notes on this clone: The sample holds other DNA sequences that translate to the same CDR3. This chain joins TRBV28 and TRBJ2-5; weak D call: TRBD2 (5 bases). Germline V gene lookup returns CDR1 MDHEN and CDR2 SYDVKM. The CDR3 length is 13 residues. Deletions cut 3 bases from V and 2 bases from J, with 7 bases between. The CDR3 bases are TGTGCCAGCAGTTTCGGAGGACAAGAGACCCAGTACTTC. It codes for CASSFGGQETQYF.

This rearrangement joins TRBV5-1 to TRBJ2-5; D perhaps matches TRBD1 (5 bases). Germline loops: CDR1 SGHRS, CDR2 YFSETQ. CDR3 length: 15 residues. Trimming cost V 0 bases and J 4 bases, with 13 bases left between them. CDR3 DNA sequence: TGCGCCAGCAGCTTGGGGCAGGGTTATGGAGAGACCCAGTACTTC. As protein: CASSLGQGYGETQYF. The full variable domain, its missing parts supplied by reference TRBV5-1 and TRBJ2-5, is KAGVTQTPRYLIKTRGQQVTLSCSPISGHRSVSWYQQTPGQGLQFLFEYFSETQRNKGNFPGRFSGRQFSNSRSEMNVSTLELGDSALYLCASSLGQGYGETQYFGPGTRLLVL.

This clone was picked up one time. The CDR3 DNA reads TGCGCCAGCAGCACAGGACAGGGGGAGAGCACAGATACGCAGTATTTT. It codes for CASSTGQGESTDTQYF. The V call is TRBV5-1, the J call TRBJ2-3; 10 bases agree with TRBD1. The CDR3 totals 16 residues. Germline V gene sequence: CDR1 SGHRS, CDR2 YFSETQ. J was trimmed by 0 bases and V by 4 bases; bases with no gene match: 5.

The chain is built from TRBV6-6 and TRBJ1-6; a possible D gene is TRBD1 (6 bases). The CDR3 length is 12 residues. The germline V and J ends were trimmed by 8 bases and 7 bases, with 9 bases remaining between them. The V gene's germline CDR1 is MNHNY and CDR2 SVGAGI (reference sequence). DNA for the CDR3: TGTGCCAGCCGGACAGCAAATTCACCCCTCCACTTT. Protein: CASRTANSPLHF.

For this clone: Other DNA variants within this sample encode the same CDR3. This rearrangement joins TRBV6-1 to TRBJ2-3, with 7 nucleotides matching TRBD2. Germline assignment: CDR1 MNHNS and CDR2 SASEGT. CDR3 length: 15 residues. Losses at the gene ends were 1 base for V and 4 bases for J; bases not matched to a gene: 5. CDR3 nucleotide sequence: TGTGCCAGCAGTGAAGAGCGGGGAGGTCCAGATACGCAGTATTTT. This sequence encodes CASSEERGGPDTQYF.

This chain connects TRBV11-1 to TRBJ2-3; D gene unclear. With 0 bases removed from V and 0 bases from J, the gap between germline ends came to 7 bases. The CDR3 is 15 residues long. Germline V gives CDR1 SGHAT, CDR2 FQDESV (reference sequence). The CDR3 bases are TGTGCCAGCAGCTTAGCGTTTAAGAGCACAGATACGCAGTATTTT. The encoded protein is CASSLAFKSTDTQYF.

The chain links TRBV7-2 to TRBJ2-1; D is ambiguous. Between the trimmed V and J ends, which lost 3 bases and 8 bases, there was a span of 2 bases. Germline CDR1 reads SGHTA; CDR2 reads FQGNSA. This CDR3 is 10 amino acids long. The CDR3 region has the DNA TGTGCCAGCAGCTTCGATGAGCAGTTCTTC. Protein sequence: CASSFDEQFF.

The V call is TRBV6-5, the J call TRBJ2-3, with TRBD2 as a possible D gene (6 bases). Per germline, CDR1 MNHEY and CDR2 SVGAGI. CDR3 size: 13 residues. Deletions cut 4 bases from V and 5 bases from J, with 10 bases between. The CDR3 protein is CASSFGGVDTQYF. CDR3 bases: TGTGCCAGCAGTTTTGGAGGGGTAGATACGCAGTATTTT.

This rearrangement joins TRBV30 to TRBJ1-1; D remains ambiguous. The CDR3 is 13 amino acids. The ends were cut back, 0 bases at V and 8 bases at J, with 13 bases in the middle. Germline assignment: CDR1 GTSNPN and CDR2 SVGIG (reference sequence). Here the CDR3 DNA reads TGTGCCTGGAGTGTAAGGGTCGGGTCCGAAGCTTTCTTT. Amino acids: CAWSVRVGSEAFF.

The V call is TRBV12-5, the J call TRBJ2-3; 11 bases map to TRBD2. The CDR3 sequence is 15 residues long. Germline V gives CDR1 LGHNT, CDR2 FRNRAP. The V segment lost 4 bases and the J segment 2 bases; nucleotides outside the gene matches: 2. The chain's CDR3 is CASGSTSGTTDTQYF. CDR3 nucleotide sequence: TGTGCTAGTGGTTCGACTAGCGGGACCACAGATACGCAGTATTTT.

This rearrangement joins TRBV6-5 to TRBJ1-1, with D uncertain. V dropped 5 bases and J dropped 10 bases, with 11 bases sitting between them. This CDR3 comprises 11 residues. The germline V gene encodes CDR1 MNHEY and CDR2 SVGAGI. CDR3 region: CASSENTRAFF. For the CDR3, the DNA is TGTGCCAGCAGTGAAAATACCCGAGCTTTCTTT.

This clone was recorded once. This chain connects TRBV6-1 to TRBJ2-2; 7 bases line up with TRBD1. Germline lookup yields CDR1 MNHNS and CDR2 SASEGT. V lost 8 bases and J lost 3; bases outside the gene matches: 9. This CDR3 is 15 amino acids long. The CDR3 coding sequence is TGTGCCAGCCTCACCAAAGACAGGGACACCGGGGAGCTGTTTTTT. Its protein product is CASLTKDRDTGELFF.

This rearrangement joins TRBV12-5 to TRBJ2-7, with 9 bases that match TRBD2. V lost 1 base, J lost 3 bases, and 4 bases stayed unmatched. The CDR3 sequence is 15 residues long. Germline assignment: CDR1 LGHNT and CDR2 FRNRAP. CDR3 region: CASGLATSGHYEQYF. The CDR3 DNA reads TGTGCTAGTGGTTTGGCCACTAGCGGGCACTACGAGCAGTACTTC. Supplemented by reference TRBV12-5 and TRBJ2-7, the full variable domain reads DARVTQTPRHKVTEMGQEVTMRCQPILGHNTVFWYRQTMMQGLELLAYFRNRAPLDDSGMPKDRFSAEMPDATLATLKIQPSEPRDSAVYFCASGLATSGHYEQYFGPGTRLTVT.

The gene calls are TRBV6-5 and TRBJ1-3; D is possibly TRBD1 (5 bases). Germline loops: CDR1 MNHEY, CDR2 SVGAGI. This CDR3 is built from 15 residues. The ends were cut back, 6 bases at V and 2 bases at J, with 14 bases in the middle. The CDR3 loop is CASSPIGGPGNTIYF. CDR3 in DNA: TGTGCCAGCAGCCCCATCGGGGGACCTGGAAACACCATATATTTT.

CDR3 sequence: CASSYGTSGATYEQYF. CDR3 in DNA: TGTGCCAGCAGTTACGGAACTAGCGGGGCCACCTACGAGCAGTACTTC. The chain recombines TRBV6-5 with TRBJ2-7; 10 bases are a match to TRBD2. CDR1 MNHEY and CDR2 SVGAGI come from the germline V gene. The CDR3 sequence is 16 residues long. Trimming cost V 2 bases and J 2 bases; bases outside gene matches: 6.

This clone showed up just once. The chain combines TRBV7-9 with TRBJ2-7; TRBD2 matches at 10 bases. Germline V CDR1 and CDR2: SEHNR, FQNEAQ (reference sequence). V gave up 5 bases and J gave up 2 bases; unmatched junction bases: 6. The CDR3 is 15 amino acids. CDR3 loop: CASSLTSGVTYEQYF. CDR3 coding DNA: TGTGCCAGCAGCCTTACTAGCGGGGTGACCTACGAGCAGTACTTC.

The chain carries TRBV4-1 and TRBJ1-2, with D tentatively TRBD1 (6 bases). CDR3 size: 17 residues. In germline, CDR1 is MGHRA, CDR2 YSYEKL. Trimming cost V 3 bases and J 5 bases, with 22 bases left between them. The chain's CDR3 is CASSQTESGGPIYGYTF. The CDR3 DNA is TGCGCCAGCAGCCAGACAGAGTCGGGGGGCCCCATTTATGGCTACACCTTC.

The chain has TRBV11-3 and TRBJ2-3, with 7 positions matching TRBD2. This CDR3 is 18 amino acids long. After removal of 5 bases from V and 7 bases from J, the junction contained 21 bases not matched to a gene. Per the germline V gene, CDR1 is SGHNT and CDR2 is YENEEA. CDR3 amino acids: CASSPDLRLAGGRNTQYF. The CDR3 DNA reads TGTGCCAGCAGCCCAGACCTCCGACTAGCCGGAGGGAGGAATACGCAGTATTTT.

The J gene is TRBJ2-7, the V gene TRBV5-1; D is unclear. Germline loops: CDR1 SGHRS, CDR2 YFSETQ. The CDR3 runs 14 residues. V shed 0 bases and J shed 1 base, with 8 bases lying between them. In DNA form, the CDR3 reads TGCGCCAGCAGCTTGGCCCCCTATTCCTACGAGCAGTACTTC. Protein: CASSLAPYSYEQYF.

The chain joins TRBV5-4 to TRBJ1-6; D perhaps matches TRBD1 (5 bases). V gave up 0 bases and J gave up 7 bases, with 11 bases separating them. Germline loops: CDR1 SGHNT, CDR2 YYREEE (reference sequence). The CDR3 covers 15 residues. CDR3 residues: CASSLEGRQNSPLHF. The CDR3 nucleotides are TGTGCCAGCAGCTTGGAGGGGAGACAAAATTCACCCCTCCACTTT.

The CDR3 sequence: CASSRVRANTGELFF. DNA for the CDR3: TGTGCCAGTAGTCGAGTCAGGGCGAACACCGGGGAGCTGTTTTTT. The chain recombines TRBV19 with TRBJ2-2; perhaps TRBD1 as D (5 bases). V lost 5 bases, J lost 0 bases, and 10 bases lay in between. CDR3 length: 15 residues. Germline CDR1 reads LNHDA; CDR2 reads SQIVND (reference sequence).